Below are 17 T cell receptor beta chains sequenced from a single sample in a study of blood T cell repertoires in COVID-19. Some clones are missing from TCRdb's copy, which holds only in-frame ones; the method was immunoSEQ multiplex PCR. The data show around 500,000 clones, with 70% to 90% seen just once and over 1.5% held by the top ten. The sequenced material came from PBMCs or T cells enriched from blood (not recorded which). The receptors were sampled from a woman in her thirties or forties who had recovered from COVID-19.

The CDR3, as DNA: TGTGCCACCAGCAGCACGCTCGTAAGGGGGGGAGAGACCCAGTACTTC. Protein sequence: CATSSTLVRGGETQYF. The rearrangement uses TRBV15 and TRBJ2-5, with D possibly matching TRBD2 (7 bases). Germline lookup yields CDR1 LNHNV and CDR2 YYDKDF (reference sequence). The CDR3 length is 16 residues. Trimming took off 3 bases at V and 4 bases at J, with 18 bases between the two ends.

This clone appeared a single time. This rearrangement joins TRBV5-8 to TRBJ2-7, with TRBD1 matching 8 bases. Trimming removed 4 bases from V and 12 bases from J; junction bases left unmatched: 18. The CDR3 has 15 residues. Germline loops: CDR1 SGHTS, CDR2 YDEGEE. CDR3 residues: CASSRYDRGIPLWYF. The CDR3 DNA reads TGTGCCAGCAGCAGGTATGACAGGGGAATTCCCTTGTGGTACTTC.

The chain couples TRBV10-3 to TRBJ2-7, with 9 bases lining up with TRBD2. The CDR3 runs to 15 residues. Germline trimming cut 4 bases from V and 1 base from J; bases unmatched to any gene: 5. The V gene's germline CDR1 is ENHRY and CDR2 SYGVKD. CDR3 bases: TGTGCCATCAGTGGGACTAGCGAACCGTCCTACGAGCAGTACTTC. It specifies CAISGTSEPSYEQYF.

V gene TRBV5-1 combines with J gene TRBJ2-1; D may be TRBD2 (6 bases). The germline V and J ends were trimmed by 4 bases and 0 bases, with 14 bases remaining between them. The CDR3 has 16 amino acids. Germline CDR1 SGHRS, CDR2 YFSETQ. CDR3 amino acids: CASSTFSGSSYNEQFF. The CDR3 region has the DNA TGCGCCAGCAGCACCTTTAGCGGCAGCTCCTACAATGAGCAGTTCTTC.

This clone was picked up a small number of times. The V and J genes are TRBV7-5 and TRBJ2-2; the table's D call, TRBD1, was not checked against the DNA. TRBV7-5 is described as a pseudogene. This CDR3 is 15 amino acids long. The CDR3 nucleotides are TGTGCCAGAAGCCCAAGACAGACGAACACCGGGGAGCTGTTTTTT. This encodes CARSPRQTNTGELFF.

As to this clone: Other nucleotide sequences from this sample produce the same CDR3. The chain employs TRBV2 and TRBJ2-1, with 9 bases matching TRBD1. The CDR3 has 12 residues. Germline lookup yields CDR1 SNHLY and CDR2 FYNNEI. The V segment lost 7 bases and the J segment 15 bases; nucleotides outside the gene matches: 10. The CDR3 sequence is CASTPLTGGSFF. The CDR3 coding sequence is TGTGCCAGCACACCGCTGACAGGGGGTTCGTTCTTC.

V is TRBV6-2 or TRBV6-3 and J is TRBJ2-1; no clear D gene. CDR1 is MNHEY, CDR2 SVGEGT, per germline. Trimming pared 5 bases from V and 6 bases from J, leaving 17 bases between. The CDR3 has 15 amino acids. The CDR3 nucleotides are TGTGCCAGCAGTAATCCGGGTCTTGAAGTCAATGAGCAGTTCTTC. It yields the protein CASSNPGLEVNEQFF.

The count of this clone is one. The rearrangement uses TRBV12-3 or TRBV12-4 and TRBJ1-1; D perhaps matches TRBD1 (5 bases). Trimming took off 7 bases at V and 4 bases at J, with 13 bases between the two ends. The CDR3 is 13 residues long. The DNA of the CDR3 is TGTGCCAGCACCCCGGGGGGGGGCACTGAAGCTTTCTTT. This translates into CASTPGGGTEAFF.

The chain is built from TRBV5-1 and TRBJ1-6; tentative D call: TRBD1 (6 bases). The CDR3 totals 15 residues. The V end lost 6 bases, the J end lost 8 bases, and 18 bases lay between the germline ends. Germline CDR1 reads SGHRS; CDR2 reads YFSETQ. Here the CDR3 reads CASKGGGRTDSPLHF. DNA for the CDR3: TGCGCCAGCAAAGGCGGGGGGCGGACAGATTCACCCCTCCACTTT.

The chain carries TRBV19 and TRBJ2-1; 9 bases line up with TRBD2. This CDR3 region has 14 residues. In germline, CDR1 is LNHDA, CDR2 SQIVND (reference sequence). V was pared by 7 bases and J by 4 bases, with 5 bases of the junction left unmatched. The CDR3 sequence is CASKTAGGYNEQFF. The CDR3 DNA follows: TGTGCCAGTAAGACGGCGGGAGGGTACAATGAGCAGTTCTTC.

The chain uses TRBV19 and TRBJ2-7, with D perhaps matching TRBD1 (6 bases). Trimming left V 4 bases short and J 1 base short, with 11 bases between. The V gene's germline CDR1 is LNHDA and CDR2 SQIVND (reference sequence). The CDR3 is 14 amino acids. CDR3 nucleotide sequence: TGTGCCAGTAGTAATCAGGGACATTCCTACGAGCAGTACTTC. Translating it yields CASSNQGHSYEQYF.

The chain has TRBV11-2 and TRBJ1-3; possible D gene TRBD1, 5 bases. The germline gives CDR1 SGHAT, CDR2 FQNNGV. V lost 5 bases and J lost 2, with 16 bases in between. The CDR3 sequence is 16 residues long. The CDR3 DNA reads as TGTGCCAGCAGCAAAAGCCCGCCAGGGACTGGAAACACCATATATTTT. Translating gives CASSKSPPGTGNTIYF.

CDR3 sequence (DNA): TGTGCCAGCAGCTTCGGGTTCGGGACTAGCGGGACTGAGCAGTTCTTC. This gives the protein CASSFGFGTSGTEQFF. The gene calls are TRBV11-3 and TRBJ2-1; 13 nucleotides align to TRBD2. Germline values: CDR1 SGHNT, CDR2 YENEEA. Unmatched junction bases numbered 8, after V lost 3 bases and J lost 9 bases. This CDR3 spans 16 amino acids.

The rearrangement uses TRBV19 and TRBJ2-5, with 7 bases identical to TRBD1. Trimming cost V 10 bases and J 8 bases; bases outside gene matches: 13. The CDR3 is made up of 13 amino acids. Germline values: CDR1 LNHDA, CDR2 SQIVND (reference sequence). CDR3 residues: CATKTTGVGTQYF. The CDR3 coding sequence is TGTGCCACCAAAACAACAGGGGTTGGAACCCAGTACTTC.

The genes are TRBV27 and TRBJ1-5; 8 bases agree with TRBD1. CDR1 is MNHEY, CDR2 SMNVEV, per germline (reference sequence). With 6 bases clipped from V and 6 bases from J, the junction kept 10 bases outside the gene matches. The CDR3 runs 15 residues. Here the CDR3 reads CASSPGTGSSQPQHF. For the CDR3, the DNA is TGTGCCAGCAGCCCCGGGACAGGTTCAAGTCAGCCCCAGCATTTT.

This sequence joins TRBV5-1 and TRBJ1-2, with D unresolved. CDR1 and CDR2 from the germline V gene are SGHRS and YFSETQ. The CDR3 runs to 14 residues. The V end lost 0 bases, the J end lost 4 bases, and 10 bases lay between the germline ends. CDR3 nucleotide sequence: TGCGCCAGCAGCTTGGAGGCCGCGGTCTATGGCTACACCTTC. Its protein is CASSLEAAVYGYTF. Full variable domain (rest looked up from reference TRBV5-1 and TRBJ1-2): KAGVTQTPRYLIKTRGQQVTLSCSPISGHRSVSWYQQTPGQGLQFLFEYFSETQRNKGNFPGRFSGRQFSNSRSEMNVSTLELGDSALYLCASSLEAAVYGYTFGSGTRLTVV.

This chain joins TRBV5-6 and TRBJ2-7; TRBD1 matches 7 bases. Germline V gene lookup returns CDR1 SGHDT and CDR2 YYEEEE. The ends lost 2 bases at V and 4 bases at J; junction bases unmatched: 6. CDR3 size: 14 residues. The CDR3 loop is CASSFRDRQYEQYF. The DNA for the CDR3 is TGTGCCAGCAGCTTCAGGGACAGACAATACGAGCAGTACTTC.